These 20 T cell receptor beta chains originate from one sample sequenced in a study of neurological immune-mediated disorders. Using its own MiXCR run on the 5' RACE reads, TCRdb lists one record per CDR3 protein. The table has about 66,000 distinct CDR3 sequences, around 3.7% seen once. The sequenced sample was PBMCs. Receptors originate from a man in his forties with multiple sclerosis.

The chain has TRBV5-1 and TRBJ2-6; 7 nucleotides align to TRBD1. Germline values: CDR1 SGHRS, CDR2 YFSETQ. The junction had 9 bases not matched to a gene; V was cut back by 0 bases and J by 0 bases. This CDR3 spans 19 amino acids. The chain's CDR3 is CASSLAFRQGLSGANVLTF. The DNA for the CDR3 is TGCGCCAGCAGCTTGGCTTTCCGACAGGGCCTCTCTGGGGCCAACGTCCTGACTTTC. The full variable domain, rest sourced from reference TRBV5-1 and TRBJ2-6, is KAGVTQTPRYLIKTRGQQVTLSCSPISGHRSVSWYQQTPGQGLQFLFEYFSETQRNKGNFPGRFSGRQFSNSRSEMNVSTLELGDSALYLCASSLAFRQGLSGANVLTFGAGSRLTVL.

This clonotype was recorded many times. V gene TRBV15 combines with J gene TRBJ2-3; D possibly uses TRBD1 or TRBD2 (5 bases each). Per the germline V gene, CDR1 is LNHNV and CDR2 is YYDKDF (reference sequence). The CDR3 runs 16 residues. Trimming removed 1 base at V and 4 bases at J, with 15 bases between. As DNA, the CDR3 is TGTGCCACCAGCAGAGGAGACAGACTACTGGCAGATACGCAGTATTTT. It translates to CATSRGDRLLADTQYF.

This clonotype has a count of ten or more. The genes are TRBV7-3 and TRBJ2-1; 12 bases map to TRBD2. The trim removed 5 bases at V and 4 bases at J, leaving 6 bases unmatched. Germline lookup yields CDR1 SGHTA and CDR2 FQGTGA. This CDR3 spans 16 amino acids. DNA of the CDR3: TGTGCCAGCAGCCCCCAGACTAGCGGGAGTTACAATGAGCAGTTCTTC. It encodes CASSPQTSGSYNEQFF.

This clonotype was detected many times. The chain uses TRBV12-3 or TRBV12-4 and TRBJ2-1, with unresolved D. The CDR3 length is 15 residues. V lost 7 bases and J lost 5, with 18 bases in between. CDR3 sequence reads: CASTPRWTTHNEQFF. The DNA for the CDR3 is TGTGCCAGCACCCCTCGGTGGACCACTCACAATGAGCAGTTCTTC.

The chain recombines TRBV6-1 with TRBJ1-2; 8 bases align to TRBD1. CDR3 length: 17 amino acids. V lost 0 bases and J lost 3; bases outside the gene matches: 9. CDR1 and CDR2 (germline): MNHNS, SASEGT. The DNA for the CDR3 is TGTGCCAGCAGTGAAGCGCTTGGGACAGGCACCGACTATGGCTACACCTTC. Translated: CASSEALGTGTDYGYTF.

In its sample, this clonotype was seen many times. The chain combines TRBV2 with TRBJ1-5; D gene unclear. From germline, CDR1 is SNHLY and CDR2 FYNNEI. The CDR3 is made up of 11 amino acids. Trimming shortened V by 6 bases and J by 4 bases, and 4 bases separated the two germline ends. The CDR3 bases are TGTGCCAGCAGGGAGAATCAGCCCCAGCATTTT. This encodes CASRENQPQHF.

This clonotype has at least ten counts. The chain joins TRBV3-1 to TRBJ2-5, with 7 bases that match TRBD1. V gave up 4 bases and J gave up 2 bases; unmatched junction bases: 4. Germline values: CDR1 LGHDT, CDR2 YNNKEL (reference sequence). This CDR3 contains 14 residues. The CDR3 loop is CASSRQGTQETQYF. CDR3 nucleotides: TGTGCCAGCAGCCGACAGGGTACTCAAGAGACCCAGTACTTC.

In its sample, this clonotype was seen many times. In nucleotides, the CDR3 is TGCAGTGCTAGTGATAAAGGGGGGCGCGGTGGCTACACCTTC. Translating gives CSASDKGGRGGYTF. The V gene is TRBV20-1, the J gene TRBJ1-2, with a weak D call TRBD1 (6 bases). The V and J ends lost 3 bases and 7 bases respectively, with 18 bases between them. The CDR3 consists of 14 residues. CDR1 and CDR2 from the germline V gene are DFQATT and SNEGSKA (reference sequence).

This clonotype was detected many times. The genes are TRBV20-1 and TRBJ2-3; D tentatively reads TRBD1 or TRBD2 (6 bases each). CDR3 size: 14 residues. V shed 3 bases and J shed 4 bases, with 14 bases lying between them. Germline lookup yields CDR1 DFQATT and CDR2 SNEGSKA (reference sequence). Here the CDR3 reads CSASGGQGSDTQYF. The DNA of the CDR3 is TGCAGTGCTAGCGGGGGCCAGGGGTCAGATACGCAGTATTTT.

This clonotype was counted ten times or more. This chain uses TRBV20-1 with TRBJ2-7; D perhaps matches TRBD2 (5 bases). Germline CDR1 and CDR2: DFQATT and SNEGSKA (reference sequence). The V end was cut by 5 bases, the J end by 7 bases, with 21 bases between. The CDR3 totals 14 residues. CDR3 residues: CSAQTSGAPGEQYF. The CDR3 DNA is TGCAGTGCTCAAACCTCCGGAGCCCCGGGGGAGCAGTACTTC.

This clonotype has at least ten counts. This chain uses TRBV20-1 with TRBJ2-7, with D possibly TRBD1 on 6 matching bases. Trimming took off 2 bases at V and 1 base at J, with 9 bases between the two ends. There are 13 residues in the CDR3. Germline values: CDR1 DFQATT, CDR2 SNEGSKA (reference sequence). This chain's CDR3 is CSARPGTSYEQYF. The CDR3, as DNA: TGCAGTGCTAGACCCGGGACATCCTACGAGCAGTACTTC.

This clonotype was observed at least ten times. CDR3 amino acids: CATGPGGGPQYF. DNA for the CDR3: TGTGCCACCGGGCCCGGAGGGGGGCCTCAGTACTTC. The J gene is TRBJ2-4, the V gene TRBV24-1, with D tentatively TRBD1 or TRBD2 (6 bases each). V was trimmed by 9 bases and J by 12 bases, leaving 17 bases between them. The CDR3 covers 12 residues. Germline V gene lookup returns CDR1 KGHDR and CDR2 SFDVKD.

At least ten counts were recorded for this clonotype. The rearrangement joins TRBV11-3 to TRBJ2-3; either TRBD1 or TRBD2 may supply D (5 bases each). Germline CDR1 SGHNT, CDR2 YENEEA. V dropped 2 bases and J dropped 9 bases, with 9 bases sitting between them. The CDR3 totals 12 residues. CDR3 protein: CASSLTGTTQYF. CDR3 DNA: TGTGCCAGCAGCTTAACCGGGACGACGCAGTATTTT.

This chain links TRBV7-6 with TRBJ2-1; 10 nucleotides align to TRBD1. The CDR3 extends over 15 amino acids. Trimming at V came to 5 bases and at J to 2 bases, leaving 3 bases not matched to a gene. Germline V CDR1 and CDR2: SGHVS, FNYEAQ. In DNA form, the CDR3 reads TGTGCCAGCAGCCACGGACAGGGGGCCTACAATGAGCAGTTCTTC. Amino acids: CASSHGQGAYNEQFF.

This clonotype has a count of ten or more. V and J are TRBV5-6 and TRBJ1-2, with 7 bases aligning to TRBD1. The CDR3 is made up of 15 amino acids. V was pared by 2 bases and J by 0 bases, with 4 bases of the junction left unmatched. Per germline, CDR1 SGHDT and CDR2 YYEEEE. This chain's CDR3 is CASSFRDSSNYGYTF. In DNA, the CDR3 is TGTGCCAGCAGCTTCCGGGACAGTTCTAACTATGGCTACACCTTC.

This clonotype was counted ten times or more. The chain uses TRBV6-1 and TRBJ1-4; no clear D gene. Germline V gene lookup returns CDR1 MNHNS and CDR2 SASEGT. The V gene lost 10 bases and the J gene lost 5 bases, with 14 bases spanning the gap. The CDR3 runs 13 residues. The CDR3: CATSETVNEKLFF. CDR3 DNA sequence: TGTGCCACCTCAGAGACGGTGAATGAAAAACTGTTTTTT.

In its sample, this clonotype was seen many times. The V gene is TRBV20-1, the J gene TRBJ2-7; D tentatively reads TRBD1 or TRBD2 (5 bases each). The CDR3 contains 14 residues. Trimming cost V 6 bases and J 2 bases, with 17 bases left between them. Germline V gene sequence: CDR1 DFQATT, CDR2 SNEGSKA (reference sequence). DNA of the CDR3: TGCAGTGCAATTTACGGGACGGCAGCCTACGAGCAGTACTTC. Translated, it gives CSAIYGTAAYEQYF.

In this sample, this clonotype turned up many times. The CDR3 region is CASSRVLGGEQFF. The DNA for the CDR3 is TGTGCCAGCAGCCGAGTATTGGGCGGTGAGCAGTTCTTC. The chain carries TRBV3-1 and TRBJ2-1; no firm D call. This CDR3 contains 13 residues. CDR1 and CDR2 (germline): LGHDT, YNNKEL (reference sequence). The V end lost 4 bases, the J end lost 9 bases, and 13 bases lay between the germline ends.

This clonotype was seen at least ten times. The CDR3 bases are TGTGCCAGCAGTTACACGACAGCCAGTTATGAAGCTTTCTTT. It codes for CASSYTTASYEAFF. This chain joins TRBV6-5 and TRBJ1-1; D possibly corresponds to TRBD1 (5 bases). Trimming removed 2 bases at V and 7 bases at J, with 14 bases between. The CDR3 is 14 amino acids. Germline V gene sequence: CDR1 MNHEY, CDR2 SVGAGI.

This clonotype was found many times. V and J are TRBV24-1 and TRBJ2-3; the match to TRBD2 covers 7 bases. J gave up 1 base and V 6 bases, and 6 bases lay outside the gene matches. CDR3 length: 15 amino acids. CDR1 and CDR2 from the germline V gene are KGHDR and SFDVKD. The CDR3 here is CATSRGGGGTDTQYF. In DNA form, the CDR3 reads TGTGCCACCAGTAGAGGCGGGGGAGGCACAGATACGCAGTATTTT.